This T cell receptor beta chain was retrieved from a study of blood T cell repertoires in COVID-19. Background on the study: PBMCs, B-cell-depleted T cells, or T cells provided the cDNA or gDNA that made up the material.

Libraries were prepared by immunoSEQ multiplex PCR; TCRdb keeps only in-frame clonotypes and omits some of them. The sample carries around 270,000 clones, around four fifths recorded once. Germline lookup yields CDR1 MDHEN and CDR2 SYDVKM. The length of the CDR3 is 15 residues. V lost 5 bases to trimming and J lost 3 bases; unmatched junction nucleotides: 5. This TCR was recovered from a man aged 55 to 70 with acute or convalescent COVID-19. V is TRBV28 and J is TRBJ1-5; TRBD1 aligns across 9 bases. The sample consisted of peripheral blood. The CDR3: CASSRGQGNNQPQHF. The CDR3, as DNA: TGTGCCAGCAGTCGCGGACAGGGGAACAATCAGCCCCAGCATTTT. Full variable domain (missing parts from reference TRBV28 and TRBJ1-5): DVKVTQSSRYLVKRTGEKVFLECVQDMDHENMFWYRQDPGLGLRLIYFSYDVKMKEKGDIPEGYSVSREKKERFSLILESASTNQTSMYLCASSRGQGNNQPQHFGDGTRLSIL.